This T cell receptor beta chain was sequenced in a study of T cells in Graves' hyperthyroidism and ophthalmopathy. Study results and limitations: Ophthalmopathy could be told apart from stable hyperthyroidism with a 13 V-J model.

It was uncontrolled infection, other autoimmune disease, pregnancy or lactation that excluded patients. Based on clinical symptoms, serum thyroxine and TRAb, thyroid ultrasound and orbital computed tomography, diagnoses were reached. The CDR3 consists of 14 residues. Germline CDR1 and CDR2: SEHNR and FQNEAQ (reference sequence). V shed 2 bases, J shed 3 bases, and the junction held 3 bases outside the gene matches. This clonotype was recorded many times. Its antigen remains unidentified. What was amplified from RNA transcripts were TCR beta CDR3 regions. Initially, a first-round RT-PCR of the TCR CDR3 employed the HTBI primer set. TCRdb ran MiXCR on the multiplex PCR reads and lists one entry per CDR3 protein. The sample includes fewer than 900,000 distinct CDR3 sequences, 15% to 20% of them seen just once.

This sequence joins TRBV7-9 and TRBJ1-1; 7 bases are a match to TRBD1. Sample: blood. The sequence came from a woman aged 45-60 years with Graves' hyperthyroidism that later progressed to Graves' ophthalmopathy. CDR3 DNA: TGTGCCAGCAGCTTAAAGGGGGCGTACACTGAAGCTTTCTTT. This translates into CASSLKGAYTEAFF.